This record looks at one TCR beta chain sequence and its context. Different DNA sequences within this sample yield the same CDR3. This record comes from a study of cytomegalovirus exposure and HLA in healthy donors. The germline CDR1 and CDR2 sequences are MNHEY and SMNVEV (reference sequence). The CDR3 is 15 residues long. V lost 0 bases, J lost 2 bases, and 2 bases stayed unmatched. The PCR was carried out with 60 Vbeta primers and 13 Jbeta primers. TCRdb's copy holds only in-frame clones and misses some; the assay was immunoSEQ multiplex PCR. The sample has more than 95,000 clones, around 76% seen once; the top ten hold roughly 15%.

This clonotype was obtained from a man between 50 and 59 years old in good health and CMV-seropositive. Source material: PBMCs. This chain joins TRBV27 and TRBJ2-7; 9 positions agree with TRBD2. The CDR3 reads CASSLSSGSPYEQYF. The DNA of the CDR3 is TGTGCCAGCAGTTTATCTAGCGGGAGCCCCTACGAGCAGTACTTC.